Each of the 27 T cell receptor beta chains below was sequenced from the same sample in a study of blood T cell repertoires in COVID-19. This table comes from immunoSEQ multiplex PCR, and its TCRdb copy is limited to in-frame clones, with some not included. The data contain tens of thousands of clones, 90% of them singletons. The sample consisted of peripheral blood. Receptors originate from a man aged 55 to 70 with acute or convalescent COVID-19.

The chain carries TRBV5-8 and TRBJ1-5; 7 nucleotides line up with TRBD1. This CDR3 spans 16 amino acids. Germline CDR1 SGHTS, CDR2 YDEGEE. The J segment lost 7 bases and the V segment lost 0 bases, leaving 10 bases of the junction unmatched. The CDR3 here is CASSLGGGPQGQPQHF. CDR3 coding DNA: TGTGCCAGCAGCTTGGGAGGGGGCCCTCAGGGACAGCCCCAGCATTTT.

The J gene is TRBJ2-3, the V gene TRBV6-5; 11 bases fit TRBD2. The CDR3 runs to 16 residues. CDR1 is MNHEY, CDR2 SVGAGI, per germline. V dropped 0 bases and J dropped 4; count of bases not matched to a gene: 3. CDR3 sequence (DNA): TGTGCCAGCAGTTACTCCGCTAGCGGGGGGCCAGATACGCAGTATTTT. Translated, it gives CASSYSASGGPDTQYF.

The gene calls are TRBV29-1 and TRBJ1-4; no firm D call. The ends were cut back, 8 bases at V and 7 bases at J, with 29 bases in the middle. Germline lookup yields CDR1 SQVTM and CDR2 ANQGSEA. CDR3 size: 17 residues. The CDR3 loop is CSPRFRGTRNVSEKLFF. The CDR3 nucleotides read TGCAGCCCCCGGTTTCGAGGAACCAGAAACGTCTCTGAAAAACTGTTTTTT.

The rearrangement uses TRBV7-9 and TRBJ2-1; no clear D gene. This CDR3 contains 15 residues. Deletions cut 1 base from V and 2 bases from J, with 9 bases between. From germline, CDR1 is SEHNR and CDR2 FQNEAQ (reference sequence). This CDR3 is CASSLGQITYNEQFF. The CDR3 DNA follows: TGTGCCAGCAGCTTAGGACAAATAACCTACAATGAGCAGTTCTTC.

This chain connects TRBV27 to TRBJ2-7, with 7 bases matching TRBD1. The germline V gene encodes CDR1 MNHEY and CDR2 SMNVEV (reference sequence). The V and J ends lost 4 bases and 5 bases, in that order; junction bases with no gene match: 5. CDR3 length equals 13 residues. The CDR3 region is CASSYKGQDEQYF. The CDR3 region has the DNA TGTGCCAGCAGTTACAAAGGACAGGACGAGCAGTACTTC.

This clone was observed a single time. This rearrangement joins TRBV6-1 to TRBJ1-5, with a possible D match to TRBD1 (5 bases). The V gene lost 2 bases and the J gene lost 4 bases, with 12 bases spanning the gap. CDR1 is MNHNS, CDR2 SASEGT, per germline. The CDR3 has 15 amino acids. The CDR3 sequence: CASSETSRGNQPQHF. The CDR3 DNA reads TGTGCCAGCAGTGAAACGTCTCGGGGGAATCAGCCCCAGCATTTT.

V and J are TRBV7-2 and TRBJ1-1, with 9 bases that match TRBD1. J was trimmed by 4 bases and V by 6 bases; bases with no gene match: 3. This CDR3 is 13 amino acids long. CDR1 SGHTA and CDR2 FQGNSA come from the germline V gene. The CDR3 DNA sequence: TGTGCCAGCAGTTTACAGGGGGCCACTGAAGCTTTCTTT. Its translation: CASSLQGATEAFF.

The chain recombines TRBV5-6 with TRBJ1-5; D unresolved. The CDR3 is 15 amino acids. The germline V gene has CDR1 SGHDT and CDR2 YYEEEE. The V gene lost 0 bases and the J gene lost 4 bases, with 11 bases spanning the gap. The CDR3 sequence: CASSLAQSVNQPQHF. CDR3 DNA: TGTGCCAGCAGCTTGGCGCAGTCTGTGAATCAGCCCCAGCATTTT. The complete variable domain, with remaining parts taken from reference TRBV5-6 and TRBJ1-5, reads DAGVTQSPTHLIKTRGQQVTLRCSPKSGHDTVSWYQQALGQGPQFIFQYYEEEERQRGNFPDRFSGHQFPNYSSELNVNALLLGDSALYLCASSLAQSVNQPQHFGDGTRLSIL.

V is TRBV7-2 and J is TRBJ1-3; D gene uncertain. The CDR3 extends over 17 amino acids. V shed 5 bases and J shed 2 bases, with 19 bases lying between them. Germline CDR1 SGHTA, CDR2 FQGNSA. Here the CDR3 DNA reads TGTGCCAGCAGCCCCCGACTCGCTCCGACCACTGGAAACACCATATATTTT. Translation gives CASSPRLAPTTGNTIYF. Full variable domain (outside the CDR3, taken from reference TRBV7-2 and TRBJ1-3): GAGVSQSPSNKVTEKGKDVELRCDPISGHTALYWYRQSLGQGLEFLIYFQGNSAPDKSGLPSDRFSAERTGGSVSTLTIQRTQQEDSAVYLCASSPRLAPTTGNTIYFGEGSWLTVV.

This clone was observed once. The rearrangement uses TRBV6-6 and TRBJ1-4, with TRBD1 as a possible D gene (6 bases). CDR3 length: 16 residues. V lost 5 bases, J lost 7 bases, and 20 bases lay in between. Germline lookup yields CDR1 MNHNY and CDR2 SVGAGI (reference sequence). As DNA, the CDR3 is TGTGCCAGCAGTGCCCAGTCCCGGGACATGATTGAAAAACTGTTTTTT. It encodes CASSAQSRDMIEKLFF.

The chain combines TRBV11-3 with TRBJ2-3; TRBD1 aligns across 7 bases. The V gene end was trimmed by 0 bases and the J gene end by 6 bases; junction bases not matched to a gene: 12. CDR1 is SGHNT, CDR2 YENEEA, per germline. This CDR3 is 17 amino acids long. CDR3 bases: TGTGCCAGCAGCTTAGATGAAAAGGGGGCAGGAGTGGATACGCAGTATTTT. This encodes CASSLDEKGAGVDTQYF.

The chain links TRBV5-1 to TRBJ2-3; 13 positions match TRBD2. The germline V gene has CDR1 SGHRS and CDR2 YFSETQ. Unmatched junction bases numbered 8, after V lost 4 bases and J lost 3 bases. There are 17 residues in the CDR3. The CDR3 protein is CASSHRLAGGATDTQYF. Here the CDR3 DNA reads TGCGCCAGCAGCCACAGACTAGCGGGGGGCGCAACAGATACGCAGTATTTT. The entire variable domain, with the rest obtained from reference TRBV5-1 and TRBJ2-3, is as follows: KAGVTQTPRYLIKTRGQQVTLSCSPISGHRSVSWYQQTPGQGLQFLFEYFSETQRNKGNFPGRFSGRQFSNSRSEMNVSTLELGDSALYLCASSHRLAGGATDTQYFGPGTRLTVL.

This chain's CDR3 is CASSHPGSGNTIYF. CDR3 coding DNA: TGTGCCAGCAGCCACCCGGGCTCTGGAAACACCATATATTTT. The chain couples TRBV7-9 to TRBJ1-3; D uncertain. Trimming removed 5 bases from V and 0 bases from J, with 8 bases in between. CDR1 SEHNR and CDR2 FQNEAQ come from the germline V gene (reference sequence). This CDR3 region has 14 residues.

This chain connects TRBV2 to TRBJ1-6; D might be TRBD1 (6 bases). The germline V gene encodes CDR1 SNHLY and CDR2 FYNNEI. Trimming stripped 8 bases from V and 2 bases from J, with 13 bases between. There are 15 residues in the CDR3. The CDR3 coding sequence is TGTGCCAGCTTACAGGGTGGAACCTATAATTCACCCCTCCACTTT. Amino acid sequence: CASLQGGTYNSPLHF.

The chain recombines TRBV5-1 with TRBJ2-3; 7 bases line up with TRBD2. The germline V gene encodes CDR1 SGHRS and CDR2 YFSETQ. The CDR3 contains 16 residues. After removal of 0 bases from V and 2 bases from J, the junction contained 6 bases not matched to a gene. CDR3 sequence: CASSLETGGTTDTQYF. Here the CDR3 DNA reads TGCGCCAGCAGCTTGGAGACCGGGGGGACCACAGATACGCAGTATTTT.

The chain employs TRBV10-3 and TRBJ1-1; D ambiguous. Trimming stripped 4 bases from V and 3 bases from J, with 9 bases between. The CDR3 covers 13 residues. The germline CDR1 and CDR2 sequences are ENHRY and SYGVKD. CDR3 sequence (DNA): TGTGCCATCAGTGGAGGAAGTGACACTGAAGCTTTCTTT. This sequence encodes CAISGGSDTEAFF.

CDR3 sequence reads: CASSPQQGYHEQFF. Here the CDR3 DNA reads TGTGCCAGCTCACCACAGCAGGGGTACCATGAGCAGTTCTTC. The rearrangement joins TRBV18 to TRBJ2-1; D perhaps matches TRBD1 (6 bases). The CDR3 spans 14 residues. The germline V gene has CDR1 KGHSH and CDR2 LQKENI. With 1 base removed from V and 8 bases from J, the gap between germline ends came to 12 bases. Combining the CDR3 with reference TRBV18 and TRBJ2-1 gives the whole variable domain NAGVMQNPRHLVRRRGQEARLRCSPMKGHSHVYWYRQLPEEGLKFMVYLQKENIIDESGMPKERFSAEFPKEGPSILRIQQVVRGDSAAYFCASSPQQGYHEQFFGPGTRLTVL.

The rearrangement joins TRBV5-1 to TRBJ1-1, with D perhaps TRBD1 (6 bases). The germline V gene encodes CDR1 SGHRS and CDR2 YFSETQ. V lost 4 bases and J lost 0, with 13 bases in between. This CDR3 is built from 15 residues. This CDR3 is CASSTGHRLNTEAFF. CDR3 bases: TGCGCCAGCAGCACGGGACACCGGTTGAACACTGAAGCTTTCTTT.

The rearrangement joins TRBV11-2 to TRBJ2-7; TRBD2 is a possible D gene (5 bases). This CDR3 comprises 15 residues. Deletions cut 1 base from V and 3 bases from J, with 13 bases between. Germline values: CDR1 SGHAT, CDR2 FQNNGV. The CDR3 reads CASSLGSAGLYEQYF. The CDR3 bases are TGTGCCAGCAGCTTAGGATCGGCCGGACTCTACGAGCAGTACTTC. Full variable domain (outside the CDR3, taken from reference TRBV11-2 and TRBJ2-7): EAGVAQSPRYKIIEKRQSVAFWCNPISGHATLYWYQQILGQGPKLLIQFQNNGVVDDSQLPKDRFSAERLKGVDSTLKIQPAKLEDSAVYLCASSLGSAGLYEQYFGPGTRLTVT.

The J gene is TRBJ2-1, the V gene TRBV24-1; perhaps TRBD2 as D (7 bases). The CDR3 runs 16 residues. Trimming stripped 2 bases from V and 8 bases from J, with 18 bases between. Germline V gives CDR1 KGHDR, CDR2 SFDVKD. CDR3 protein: CATSDSPAGARDEQFF. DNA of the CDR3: TGTGCCACCAGTGATTCCCCCGCGGGGGCCCGGGATGAGCAGTTCTTC.

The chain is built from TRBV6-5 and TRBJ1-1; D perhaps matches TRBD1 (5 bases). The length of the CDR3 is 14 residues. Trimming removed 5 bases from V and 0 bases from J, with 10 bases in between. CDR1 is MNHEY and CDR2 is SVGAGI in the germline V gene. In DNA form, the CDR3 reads TGTGCCAGCAGTACTTACAGGATGAACACTGAAGCTTTCTTT. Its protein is CASSTYRMNTEAFF.

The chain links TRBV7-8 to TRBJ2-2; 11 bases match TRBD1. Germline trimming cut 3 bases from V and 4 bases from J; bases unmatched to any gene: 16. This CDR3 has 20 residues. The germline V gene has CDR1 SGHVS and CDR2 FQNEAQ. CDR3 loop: CASSFLRGQGVTRGTGELFF. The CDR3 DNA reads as TGTGCCAGCAGCTTTTTAAGGGGACAGGGGGTGACGAGGGGCACCGGGGAGCTGTTTTTT.

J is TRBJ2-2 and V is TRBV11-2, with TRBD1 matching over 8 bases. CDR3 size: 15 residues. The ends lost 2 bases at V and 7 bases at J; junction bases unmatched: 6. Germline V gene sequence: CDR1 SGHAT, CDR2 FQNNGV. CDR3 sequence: CASSLRSGGHGELFF. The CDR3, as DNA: TGTGCCAGCAGCTTACGGTCAGGGGGCCACGGGGAGCTGTTTTTT.

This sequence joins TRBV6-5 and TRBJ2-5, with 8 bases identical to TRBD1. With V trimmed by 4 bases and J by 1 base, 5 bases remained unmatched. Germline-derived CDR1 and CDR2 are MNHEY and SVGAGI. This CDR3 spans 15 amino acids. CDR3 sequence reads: CASSWTGLGQETQYF. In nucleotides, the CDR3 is TGTGCCAGCAGTTGGACAGGGTTGGGCCAAGAGACCCAGTACTTC.

DNA for the CDR3: TGTGCCAGCAGCTTGGACCCCCCGGGGAGCACTGAAGCTTTCTTT. It specifies CASSLDPPGSTEAFF. This chain links TRBV7-9 with TRBJ1-1; unclear D gene. Per germline, CDR1 SEHNR and CDR2 FQNEAQ (reference sequence). V lost 3 bases and J 4 bases, leaving 15 bases between the germline ends. The CDR3 has 15 residues.

CDR3 in amino acids: CASSYSRDYGYTF. The DNA for the CDR3 is TGTGCCAGCAGTTACTCCAGGGACTATGGCTACACCTTC. The chain carries TRBV6-6 and TRBJ1-2; D possibly corresponds to TRBD1 (5 bases). The CDR3 runs to 13 residues. CDR1 is MNHNY, CDR2 SVGAGI, per germline (reference sequence). Trimming removed 0 bases from V and 3 bases from J, with 5 bases in between.

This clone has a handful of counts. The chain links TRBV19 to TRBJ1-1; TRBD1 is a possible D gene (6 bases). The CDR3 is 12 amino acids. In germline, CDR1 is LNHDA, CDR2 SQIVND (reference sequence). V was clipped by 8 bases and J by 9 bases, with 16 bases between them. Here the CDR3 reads CASAVIGGQAFF. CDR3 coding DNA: TGTGCCAGTGCGGTCATCGGGGGGCAAGCTTTCTTT.